This T cell receptor (beta chain) was recorded in a study of T cell responses to AZD1222 COVID-19 vaccine. Whole-study context: Recipients boosted at about 4 weeks or about 12 weeks are pooled.

Worth noting for this clone: No antigen is known for it.

The assay was immunoSEQ multiplex PCR, and TCRdb's table has in-frame clones only and misses some. The sample yields about 97,000 clones, about nine tenths seen once. This CDR3 region has 16 residues. With V trimmed by 3 bases and J by 8 bases, 11 bases remained unmatched. CDR1 SNHLY and CDR2 FYNNEI come from the germline V gene. Study outcomes and limitations: Clonal diversity was possibly underestimated, and the donors were mostly white British, with more females.

This material consisted of peripheral blood, taken on day 0 of AZD1222 vaccination. The rearrangement links TRBV2 to TRBJ2-3; 10 nucleotides align to TRBD2. The receptor was isolated from an adult in good health. In DNA form, the CDR3 reads TGTGCCAGCAGTGATCCGACTGAGCGGGGGGGCGGTACGCAGTATTTT. Translation gives CASSDPTERGGGTQYF.